This entry describes one TCR beta chain. The sample belongs to a study of OX40 agonist ivuxolimab in advanced cancers. Study information: Partial responses were observed in three patients, of whom one had hepatocellular carcinoma and two had cutaneous melanoma.

The table came from immunoSEQ multiplex PCR; TCRdb's copy has only in-frame clones and leaves some out. The sample lists fewer than 75,000 clones; about 87% were seen once. With 6 bases clipped from V and 11 bases from J, the junction kept 8 bases outside the gene matches. Germline CDR1 and CDR2: MNHEY and SMNVEV (reference sequence). This CDR3 has 13 residues. Sequencing used CD4+ or CD8+ T cells sorted from blood, obtained in a trial of the OX40 agonist ivuxolimab. The chain joins TRBV27 to TRBJ1-5; 9 bases align to TRBD1. The sequence came from an adult with an advanced solid tumor such as melanoma, head and neck, liver or kidney cancer. The CDR3, as DNA: TGTGCCAGCAGAAAGACAGGGGGAGAAGCCCAGCATTTT. It translates to CASRKTGGEAQHF.